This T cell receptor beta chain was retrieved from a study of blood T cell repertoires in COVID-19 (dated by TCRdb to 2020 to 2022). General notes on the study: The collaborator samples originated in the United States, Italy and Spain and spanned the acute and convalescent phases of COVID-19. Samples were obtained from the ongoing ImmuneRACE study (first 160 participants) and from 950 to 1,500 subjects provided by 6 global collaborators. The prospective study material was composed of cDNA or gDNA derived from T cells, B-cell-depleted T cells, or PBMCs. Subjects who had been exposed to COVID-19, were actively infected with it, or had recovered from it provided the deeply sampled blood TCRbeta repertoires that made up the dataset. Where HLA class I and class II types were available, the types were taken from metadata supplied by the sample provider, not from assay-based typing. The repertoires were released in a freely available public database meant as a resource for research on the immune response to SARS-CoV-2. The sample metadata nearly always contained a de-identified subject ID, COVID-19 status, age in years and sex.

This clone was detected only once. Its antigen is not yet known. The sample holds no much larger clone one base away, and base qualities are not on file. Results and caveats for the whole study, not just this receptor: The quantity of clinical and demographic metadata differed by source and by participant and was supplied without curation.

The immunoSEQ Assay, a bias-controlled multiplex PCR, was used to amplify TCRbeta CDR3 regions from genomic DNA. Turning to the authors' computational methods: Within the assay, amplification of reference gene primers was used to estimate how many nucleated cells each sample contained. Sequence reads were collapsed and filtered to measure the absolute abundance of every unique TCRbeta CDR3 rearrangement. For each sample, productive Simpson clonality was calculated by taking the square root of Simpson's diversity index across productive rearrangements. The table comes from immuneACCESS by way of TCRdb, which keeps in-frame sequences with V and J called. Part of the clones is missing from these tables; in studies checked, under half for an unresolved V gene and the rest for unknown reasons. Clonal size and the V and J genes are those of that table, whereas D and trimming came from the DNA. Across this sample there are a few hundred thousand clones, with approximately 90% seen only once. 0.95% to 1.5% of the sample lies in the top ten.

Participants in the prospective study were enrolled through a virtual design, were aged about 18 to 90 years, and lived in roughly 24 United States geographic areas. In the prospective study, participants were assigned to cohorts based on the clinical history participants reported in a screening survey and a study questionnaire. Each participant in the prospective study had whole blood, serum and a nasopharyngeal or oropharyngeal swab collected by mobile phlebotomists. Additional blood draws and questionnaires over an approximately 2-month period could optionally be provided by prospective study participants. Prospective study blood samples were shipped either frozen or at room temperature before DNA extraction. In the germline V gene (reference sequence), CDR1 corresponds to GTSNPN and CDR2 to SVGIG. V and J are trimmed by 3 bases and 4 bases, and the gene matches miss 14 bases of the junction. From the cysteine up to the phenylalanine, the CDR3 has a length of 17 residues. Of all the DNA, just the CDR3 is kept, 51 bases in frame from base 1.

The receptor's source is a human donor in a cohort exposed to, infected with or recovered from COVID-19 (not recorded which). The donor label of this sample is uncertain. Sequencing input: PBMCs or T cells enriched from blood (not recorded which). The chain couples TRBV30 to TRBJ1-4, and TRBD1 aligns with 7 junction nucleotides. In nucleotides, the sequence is TGTGCCTGGAGCGGCCTCGTTGGACAGGTTCATAATGAAAAACTGTTTTTT. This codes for CAWSGLVGQVHNEKLFF.